This T cell receptor beta chain originates from a study of CD8+CD57+ T cells in acquired aplastic anemia (dated by TCRdb to between 2018 and 2020). Broadly, across the study: On average, sorted CD4+ and CD8+ cells yielded around 3.1 ug of extracted DNA, with a range of roughly 0.18 to 30 ug. CD8+CD57+ expansion was defined as a frequency above the mean frequency observed in healthy subjects. What the authors observed across the whole study: Approximately 31 CD8+ CDR3 sequences were found in both patients and controls but appeared to be highly expressed in patients and within the immunodominant clones of the patients. Between patients and healthy controls, no significant difference in CD8+ Simpson's diversity was found (P=0.060).

Trimming at the junction amounts to 3 bases on V and 13 bases on J, and the germline ends lie 16 bases apart. The germline V gene yields SGHTA for CDR1 and FQGNSA for CDR2. The CDR3, from cysteine to phenylalanine, totals 14 residues. CDR3 DNA is the only sequence kept; it has 42 bases, read in frame from the first base. In the case of this clonotype: Its antigen is still unknown. No quality values exist for individual bases; no much larger clone is one base distant.

Genomic DNA served as template for TCR beta VDJ combination and CDR3 sequence profiling. An Illumina HiSeq 2000 was used for TCR repertoire sequencing. Regarding the original processing steps: Repertoire assessment relied on Simpson's diversity index, CDR3 size and DJ length profiles, and TRBV/TRBJ rearrangement plots. The most abundant DNA sequence in the deep sequencing data was taken as the immunodominant clone. CDR3 amino acid sequences were checked for sharing across subjects and were also compared against the VDJdb database and published repertoires. TCRdb trimmed public reads at Q25 via fastp, called clones via MiXCR and kept in-frame beta chains. CDR3 protein duplicates are merged, each entry listing the most common genes and DNA. V and J calls and clone size were set by TCRdb, not the authors. The sample table shows roughly 250,000 distinct CDR3 sequences, and 82% are seen once. Jointly, the top ten make up 35% to 50% of the sample.

Patients chosen for sequencing had shown expansion of CD8+CD57+ cells by flow cytometry. Severe acquired aplastic anemia was diagnosed in all patients according to International Study of Aplastic Anemia and Agranulocytosis and Camitta criteria. No patient had received any therapy when blood was sampled. In this study, sorted CD4+ and CD8+ T cells from the blood of healthy subjects and of severe aplastic anemia patients had their TCR repertoires deep-sequenced. Patients were enrolled in the USA under clinicaltrials.gov protocols 00001620, 01623167, 00001397, 00071045, 00081523 and 00961064. Ficoll-Paque density gradient centrifugation was used to isolate peripheral blood mononuclear cells. Before DNA extraction, CD4+ and CD8+ T cells were sorted with FACS or magnetic beads.

The specimen was sorted CD4+, CD8+, or CD8+CD57+ T cells (not recorded which) from PBMCs. Here the chain combines TRBV7-2 and TRBJ1-6; too little of a D gene remains to name it. The sequence derives from a human donor with aplastic anemia. The CDR3 has the sequence CASSLGGNTSPLHF. The nucleotides are TGTGCCAGCAGCTTGGGAGGAAATACCTCTCCCCTCCACTTT.